These 16 T cell receptor beta chains were all obtained from the same sample, sequenced in a study of persistence of HIV-infected CD4 T cells (dated by TCRdb to the early 2020s). The treatment or condition label of this sample denotes: suppressive antiretroviral therapy. A pool of overlapping HIV-1 Gag 15-mer peptides was used at roughly 0.95 ug per peptide per mL for cell stimulation. Memory populations depleted of antigen-responding cells were obtained by sorting nonresponding CD40L-negative CD69-negative CD45RO-high memory CD4+ T cells. No antigen has been assigned to these receptors. The immunoSEQ hsTCRB assay version 4, run in survey mode, was used to sequence TCRbeta repertoires from genomic DNA. Sourced from immuneACCESS, this table was stored by TCRdb with only in-frame sequences that have V and J called. A share of the clones is absent; for the studies checked, an unresolved V gene accounts for under half, and the remainder has no known explanation. Within this sample are about 40,000 clones, with 75% to 80% of them counted one time only. In total, the top ten clones hold 14% of the sample.

Specimen: CD4+ T cells sorted from PBMCs after roughly 19-hour stimulation, collected from a patient who received antiretroviral therapy. What the cell subset or site label conveys for this sample: CD40L-CD69- CD45RO-high memory CD4 T cells not responding to Gag peptides. All receptors come from an adult man with HIV who was CMV-seropositive.

The rearrangement joins TRBV9 to TRBJ2-5; D possibly matches TRBD1 or TRBD2 (5 bases each). V lost 2 bases and J 5 bases, leaving 19 bases between the germline ends. The CDR3 has 16 amino acids. In germline, CDR1 is SGDLS, CDR2 YYNGEE. This chain's CDR3 is CASSVPPGPIPETQYF. The DNA of the CDR3 is TGTGCCAGCAGCGTTCCTCCGGGACCCATCCCGGAGACCCAGTACTTC. Full variable domain (outside the CDR3, taken from reference TRBV9 and TRBJ2-5): DSGVTQTPKHLITATGQRVTLRCSPRSGDLSVYWYQQSLDQGLQFLIQYYNGEERAKGNILERFSAQQFPDLHSELNLSSLELGDSALYFCASSVPPGPIPETQYFGPGTRLLVL.

The V and J genes are TRBV10-3 and TRBJ1-4, with TRBD1 identical over 8 bases. Germline V lookup: CDR1 ENHRY, CDR2 SYGVKD. CDR3 size: 15 residues. V dropped 6 bases and J dropped 6; count of bases not matched to a gene: 9. The CDR3 here is CAISSSRGRDEKLFF. In DNA form, the CDR3 reads TGTGCCATCAGCTCTTCCAGGGGGCGCGATGAAAAACTGTTTTTT.

The chain carries TRBV3-1 (or the pseudogene TRBV3-2) and TRBJ1-2; 7 positions match TRBD1. The J segment lost 1 base and the V segment lost 4 bases, leaving 9 bases of the junction unmatched. The CDR3 has 16 residues. Germline V gene sequence: CDR1 LGHDT, CDR2 YNNKEL (reference sequence). The CDR3 sequence is CASSPRMTGLNYGYTF. The CDR3 DNA follows: TGTGCCAGCAGCCCCCGAATGACAGGGCTTAACTATGGCTACACCTTC.

The genes are TRBV30 and TRBJ2-1; 9 bases are shared with TRBD2. Germline V CDR1 and CDR2: GTSNPN, SVGIG (reference sequence). The CDR3 length is 14 residues. The V gene end was trimmed by 5 bases and the J gene end by 4 bases; junction bases not matched to a gene: 6. The CDR3 nucleotides are TGTGCCTGGGGAATAGCGGGGGTGTACAATGAGCAGTTCTTC. Residues: CAWGIAGVYNEQFF.

The chain has TRBV7-9 and TRBJ2-5, with a weak D call TRBD2 (6 bases). This CDR3 has 15 amino acids. V lost 4 bases to trimming and J lost 2 bases, with 14 bases between them. Germline assignment: CDR1 SEHNR and CDR2 FQNEAQ (reference sequence). CDR3 bases: TGTGCCAGCAGCTCGGAGGGCCGCTGGCAAGAGACCCAGTACTTC. Translating gives CASSSEGRWQETQYF.

The CDR3 DNA reads as TGTGCCAGCAGGAAAGCGGGAGAAGGCACAGATACGCAGTATTTT. It translates to CASRKAGEGTDTQYF. J is TRBJ2-3 and V is TRBV27; 8 positions agree with TRBD2. The CDR3 runs 15 residues. Germline CDR1 MNHEY, CDR2 SMNVEV (reference sequence). J lost 1 base, V lost 6 bases, and 6 bases had no gene match.

The rearrangement uses TRBV19 and TRBJ1-3; D remains ambiguous. V gave up 3 bases and J gave up 0 bases, with 12 bases separating them. The germline CDR1 and CDR2 sequences are LNHDA and SQIVND (reference sequence). The CDR3 consists of 16 residues. Written as DNA, the CDR3 is TGTGCCAGTAGTATTGGTTCGGTTTCCTCTGGAAACACCATATATTTT. Its protein is CASSIGSVSSGNTIYF.

The CDR3 sequence is CASSTNPGGMYEQYF. The DNA for the CDR3 is TGTGCCAGCAGCACTAACCCAGGGGGCATGTACGAGCAGTACTTC. The rearrangement links TRBV5-6 to TRBJ2-7; 8 bases are shared with TRBD1. The CDR3 contains 15 residues. CDR1 and CDR2 (germline): SGHDT, YYEEEE. Trimming took 4 bases from V and 4 from J; bases not matched to a gene: 10.

The chain couples TRBV28 to TRBJ1-1; the D gene is possibly TRBD1 (5 bases). CDR3 size: 13 residues. Per germline, CDR1 MDHEN and CDR2 SYDVKM. V was pared by 3 bases and J by 4 bases, with 9 bases between. CDR3 in DNA: TGTGCCAGCAGTTTCAGGGAGGGCACTGAAGCTTTCTTT. This encodes CASSFREGTEAFF.

Only one count was recorded for this clone. The V call is TRBV5-6, the J call TRBJ1-1; D remains unclear. This CDR3 comprises 14 residues. The V and J ends lost 6 bases and 1 base respectively, with 13 bases between them. CDR1 is SGHDT, CDR2 YYEEEE, per germline. The CDR3 coding sequence is TGTGCCAGCACTTCTTATGTGAGGAACACTGAAGCTTTCTTT. Protein sequence: CASTSYVRNTEAFF.

The chain couples TRBV10-2 to TRBJ1-5; D unresolved. CDR1 and CDR2 (germline): WSHSY, SAAADI. The V gene lost 2 bases and the J gene lost 4 bases, with 6 bases spanning the gap. This CDR3 is 13 amino acids long. CDR3 DNA sequence: TGCGCCAGCAGTGAGATCGGGAATCAGCCCCAGCATTTT. Translated, it gives CASSEIGNQPQHF.

This clone has a single count. The rearrangement uses TRBV7-9 and TRBJ1-3; tentative D call: TRBD1 (6 bases). The CDR3 sequence is 13 residues long. Germline loops: CDR1 SEHNR, CDR2 FQNEAQ (reference sequence). Trimming removed 7 bases from V and 8 bases from J, with 15 bases in between. The CDR3 spells CASTSARGDTIYF. CDR3 in DNA: TGTGCCAGCACCTCAGCGAGGGGGGACACCATATATTTT.

J is TRBJ2-6 and V is TRBV7-6, with a possible D match to TRBD1 (6 bases). Trimming cost V 5 bases and J 5 bases, with 10 bases left between them. Germline CDR1 is SGHVS and CDR2 is FNYEAQ. This CDR3 has 14 amino acids. The CDR3 protein is CASSGRDRANVLTF. The CDR3 DNA sequence: TGTGCCAGCAGCGGCCGGGACAGGGCCAACGTCCTGACTTTC.

The chain joins TRBV5-1 to TRBJ1-2; D call uncertain. The germline V and J ends were trimmed by 0 bases and 6 bases, with 9 bases remaining between them. The CDR3 spans 13 residues. Germline loops: CDR1 SGHRS, CDR2 YFSETQ. The CDR3 protein is CASSLEWSDGYTF. For the CDR3, the DNA is TGCGCCAGCAGCTTGGAATGGTCCGATGGCTACACCTTC.

This chain joins TRBV18 and TRBJ1-6; D gene unclear. This CDR3 contains 16 residues. V dropped 3 bases and J dropped 0 bases, with 9 bases sitting between them. CDR1 and CDR2 from the germline V gene are KGHSH and LQKENI. CDR3 sequence: CASSPRESSYNSPLHF. In DNA form, the CDR3 reads TGTGCCAGCTCACCCCGTGAAAGCTCCTATAATTCACCCCTCCACTTT.

This chain uses TRBV10-3 with TRBJ2-3; D perhaps matches TRBD2 (6 bases). Germline V lookup: CDR1 ENHRY, CDR2 SYGVKD. V was shortened by 6 bases and J by 2 bases, with 15 bases between the two germline ends. This CDR3 has 15 amino acids. The DNA of the CDR3 is TGTGCCATCAGGGTTGGAGGGGCCTTCACAGATACGCAGTATTTT. The encoded protein is CAIRVGGAFTDTQYF.